This T cell receptor beta chain came from a study of cytomegalovirus exposure and HLA in healthy donors. The PCR made use of 60 Vbeta and 13 Jbeta primers. Here immunoSEQ multiplex PCR was the method, and the copy in TCRdb shows in-frame clones only, minus some. Of under 150,000 clones in the sample, 70% to 80% were seen once. The CDR3 has 12 amino acids. Germline V gene data show CDR1 as SGDLS and CDR2 as YYNGEE. V gave up 0 bases and J gave up 6 bases, with 7 bases separating them. The sample comprised PBMCs. This chain connects TRBV9 to TRBJ2-7, with D possibly being TRBD2 (5 bases). This sequence originates from a young man in good health and CMV-seropositive. The DNA for the CDR3 is TGTGCCAGCAGCGTAGGAGGGAGCGAGCAGTACTTC. Translated, it gives CASSVGGSEQYF.